These T cell receptor beta chains were read from a single sample in a study of response to subunit inactivated influenza vaccine. MiXCR, applied by TCRdb to the RT-PCR reads, yields one record per CDR3 protein. The sample contains approximately 160,000 distinct CDR3 sequences, about 11% of which appear only once. The input for sequencing was CD8+ T cells sorted from PBMCs, taken around 25 months after vaccination. These TCRs come from a man between 50 and 70 years old who received an inactivated influenza vaccine. The CDR3 runs from the conserved cysteine through the conserved F or W. The D gene is left open where the match is weak. Clone size, where shown, is once, few, many, or a class for clones that have expanded.

. | many | TRBJ2-6 | TRBV6-6 | CASSYYPPGWLVSGANVLTF | TGTGCCAGCAGTTACTACCCCCCAGGGTGGCTAGTCTCTGGGGCCAACGTCCTGACTTTC
TRBD1 | . | TRBJ2-7 | TRBV7-2 | CASSVTGTVYEQYF | TGTGCCAGCAGCGTTACCGGGACAGTCTACGAGCAGTACTTC
. | few | TRBJ2-3 | TRBV4-3 | CASSQDPSTDTQYF | TGCGCCAGCAGCCAAGATCCTAGCACAGATACGCAGTATTTT
. | few | TRBJ1-5 | TRBV28 | CASSGTFFLLSNQPQHF | TGTGCCAGCAGTGGGACCTTTTTCCTCCTTAGCAATCAGCCCCAGCATTTT
. | many | TRBJ1-2 | TRBV12-3/TRBV12-4 | CASSFWEAVGYTF | TGTGCCAGCAGTTTTTGGGAAGCTGTGGGCTACACCTTC
. | . | TRBJ2-7 | TRBV29-1 | CSAGGVIGRFYEQYF | TGCAGCGCCGGGGGAGTAATTGGACGTTTCTACGAGCAGTACTTC
. | few | TRBJ2-3 | TRBV7-3 | CASSFSFGSTDTQYF | TGTGCCAGCAGCTTTAGTTTCGGGAGCACAGATACGCAGTATTTT
TRBD2 | few | TRBJ2-1 | TRBV7-8 | CASSLLRTSENEQFF | TGTGCCAGCAGCTTATTAAGGACTAGCGAAAATGAGCAGTTCTTC
TRBD2 | many | TRBJ2-1 | TRBV28 | CASSPLAVNNEQFF | TGTGCCAGCAGTCCTCTAGCGGTAAACAATGAGCAGTTCTTC
TRBD2 | few | TRBJ2-5 | TRBV13 | CASSSTSGSWETQYF | TGTGCCAGCAGCTCCACTAGCGGGAGTTGGGAGACCCAGTACTTC
TRBD1 | few | TRBJ1-1 | TRBV19 | CASRNRGSPEAFF | TGTGCCAGTAGAAACAGGGGGAGCCCTGAAGCTTTCTTT
TRBD1 | few | TRBJ2-1 | TRBV7-9 | CASSLEGQGGNEQFF | TGTGCCAGCAGCTTAGAGGGACAGGGGGGCAATGAGCAGTTCTTC